A selection of T cell receptor beta chains follows, all from one sample in a study of control samples from healthy donors and cancer patients. Assay: immunoSEQ multiplex PCR; the TCRdb copy retains only in-frame clones and omits some. This sample has around 110,000 clones; 88% occur once, and the top ten carry 2% to 3%. The specimen sequenced was blood. The source is a woman in her sixties or seventies in good health. Each CDR3 is given with its conserved first and last residue. The order of the fields is clone size, D gene, V gene, J gene, CDR3 protein, CDR3 DNA. A D gene is named only where the DNA matches it firmly. Some rows have no size entry. The others give once, few or many, or a class for an expanded clone.

-	-	TRBV18	TRBJ2-1	CASSLDGGGYNEQFF	TGTGCCAGCTCACTTGACGGAGGGGGTTACAATGAGCAGTTCTTC
few	-	TRBV2	TRBJ2-7	CASSEFRTGKPYEQYF	TGTGCCAGCAGTGAATTTCGTACGGGGAAGCCCTACGAGCAGTACTTC
-	-	TRBV12-5	TRBJ1-2	CASGPPMGGGYTF	TGTGCTAGTGGTCCCCCCATGGGGGGGGGCTACACCTTC
-	-	TRBV7-2	TRBJ2-5	CASSFSQGQTQYF	TGTGCCAGCAGCTTTTCGCAGGGGCAGACCCAGTACTTC
-	-	TRBV29-1	TRBJ1-2	CSVALRSGGGGYTF	TGCAGCGTTGCCCTGCGGTCGGGGGGTGGTGGCTACACCTTC
-	TRBD1	TRBV18	TRBJ1-4	CASSRQGSNEKLFF	TGTGCCAGCTCCCGACAGGGAAGTAATGAAAAACTGTTTTTT
-	TRBD1	TRBV9	TRBJ1-2	CASSDRDRGPGYTF	TGTGCCAGCAGCGACCGGGACAGGGGGCCTGGCTACACCTTC
-	TRBD1	TRBV6-2/TRBV6-3	TRBJ1-1	CASSYSIGQGGMNTEAFF	TGTGCCAGCAGTTACTCGATCGGACAGGGGGGGATGAACACTGAAGCTTTCTTT
once	TRBD1	TRBV5-1	TRBJ1-3	CASSQDRAAGNTIYF	TGCGCCAGCAGTCAAGACAGGGCGGCTGGAAACACCATATATTTT
-	-	TRBV12-3/TRBV12-4	TRBJ2-7	CASSRTATYEQYF	TGTGCCAGCAGCCGGACCGCAACCTACGAGCAGTACTTC
-	TRBD2	TRBV7-3	TRBJ2-2	CASSQTSGGVTGELFF	TGTGCCAGCAGCCAGACTAGCGGGGGGGTCACCGGGGAGCTGTTTTTT
-	-	TRBV5-1	TRBJ1-1	CASSPSGDEYTEAFF	TGCGCCAGCAGCCCCTCGGGGGACGAGTACACTGAAGCTTTCTTT
once	-	TRBV20-1	TRBJ2-7	CSAGYEQYF	TGCAGTGCGGGGTACGAGCAGTACTTC
-	-	TRBV4-3	TRBJ1-2	CASSEDRNYGYTF	TGCGCCAGCAGCGAAGACCGGAACTATGGCTACACCTTC
-	-	TRBV24-1	TRBJ1-4	CATSSLPRGFSFVGEKLFF	TGTGCCACCAGTTCCTTGCCGAGGGGATTTTCCTTCGTGGGTGAAAAACTGTTTTTT
-	-	TRBV5-1	TRBJ2-3	CASLDLTSTDTQYF	TGCGCCAGCTTGGACTTAACTAGCACAGATACGCAGTATTTT
-	-	TRBV29-1	TRBJ1-1	CSARRGGEGTEAFF	TGCAGCGCCCGACGGGGGGGGGAGGGCACTGAAGCTTTCTTT
-	-	TRBV27	TRBJ1-6	CASSLRDNYNSPLHF	TGTGCCAGCAGTCTCCGGGACAACTATAATTCACCCCTCCACTTT
-	TRBD1	TRBV5-8	TRBJ1-4	CASSLGTGVPTNEKLFF	TGTGCCAGCAGCTTGGGGACAGGGGTTCCAACTAATGAAAAACTGTTTTTT